This TCR beta chain was found in a study of blood T cell repertoires in COVID-19. The assay was immunoSEQ multiplex PCR, and TCRdb's table has in-frame clones only and misses some. The repertoire holds 250,000 to 300,000 clones, just over 85% seen once, with roughly a sixth in the top ten. The table lists this clone with a count of one. Other DNA sequences in this specimen translate into the identical CDR3. The source of this sequence is a man aged 18 to 29 who had recovered from COVID-19. Sequenced material: PBMCs or T cells enriched from blood (not recorded which).

CDR3 region: CAWREGSSYNSPLHF. In DNA, the CDR3 is TGTGCCTGGAGAGAAGGGAGCTCCTATAATTCACCCCTCCACTTT. V is TRBV30 and J is TRBJ1-6, with D uncertain. Germline V gives CDR1 GTSNPN, CDR2 SVGIG (reference sequence). The CDR3 is 15 amino acids. The V gene lost 3 bases and the J gene lost 0 bases, with 9 bases spanning the gap.